The T cell receptor beta chain described here comes from a study of cytomegalovirus exposure and HLA in healthy donors. Germline trimming cut 4 bases from V and 4 bases from J; bases unmatched to any gene: 10. The CDR3 length is 16 residues. Germline CDR1 is SGHTA and CDR2 is FQGTGA. PCR amplification relied on 60 Vbeta primers (plus 13 Jbeta primers). Clones were read by immunoSEQ multiplex PCR, and TCRdb kept only the in-frame ones, dropping some. Among more than 150,000 clones listed, around 80% were seen once. The TCR was taken from a girl aged 2 to 9 in good health and CMV-seropositive. The rearrangement joins TRBV7-3 to TRBJ2-3, with TRBD2 matching 8 bases. Sequencing used PBMCs. The CDR3 spells CASSSIAGTRADTQYF. In DNA, the CDR3 is TGTGCCAGCAGCTCGATAGCGGGAACCAGGGCAGATACGCAGTATTTT. Looking up the rest from reference TRBV7-3 and TRBJ2-3 gives the full variable domain: GAGVSQTPSNKVTEKGKYVELRCDPISGHTALYWYRQSLGQGPEFLIYFQGTGAADDSGLPNDRFFAVRPEGSVSTLKIQRTERGDSAVYLCASSSIAGTRADTQYFGPGTRLTVL.